What follows are 19 T cell receptor beta chains derived from one specimen sequenced in a study of blood T cells in healthy people across ages. Using a J-beta primer mix together with a sample-barcoded 5' primer, a second PCR was run for about 6 to 11 cycles. MiXCR, run by TCRdb on the 5' RACE reads, gives a single entry per CDR3 protein. Seen here are about 590,000 distinct CDR3 sequences, approximately 30% observed once, and the top ten hold around 14%. The sequenced material came from blood. The source of these receptors is an elderly woman in good health.

This clonotype was recorded at least ten times. The chain employs TRBV5-8 and TRBJ2-7; tentatively, D is TRBD2 (6 bases). Trimming took 4 bases from V and 2 from J, leaving 19 bases between them. The CDR3 runs to 16 residues. The V gene's germline CDR1 is SGHTS and CDR2 YDEGEE. The DNA for the CDR3 is TGTGCCAGCAGCACTGGGGGGTCTCTCCGACCCTACGAGCAGTACTTC. The encoded protein is CASSTGGSLRPYEQYF.

The sample holds many counts of this clonotype. The J gene is TRBJ2-7, the V gene TRBV20-1; TRBD1 aligns across 7 bases. The J segment lost 3 bases and the V segment lost 0 bases, leaving 2 bases of the junction unmatched. CDR1 is DFQATT, CDR2 SNEGSKA, per germline (reference sequence). The CDR3 consists of 13 residues. CDR3 coding DNA: TGCAGTGCTAGAGATGACAGGGTCTACGAGCAGTACTTC. This translates into CSARDDRVYEQYF.

This clonotype was recorded many times. This chain links TRBV20-1 with TRBJ1-4, with D possibly TRBD1 on 6 matching bases. The CDR3 length is 14 residues. Trimming removed 6 bases at V and 6 bases at J, with 17 bases between. Germline lookup yields CDR1 DFQATT and CDR2 SNEGSKA (reference sequence). The CDR3 here is CSALGGARDEKLFF. Written as DNA, the CDR3 is TGCAGTGCCCTGGGGGGGGCTAGGGATGAAAAACTGTTTTTT.

This chain links TRBV7-2 with TRBJ2-3, with no clear D. The ends were cut back, 5 bases at V and 0 bases at J, with 12 bases in the middle. CDR1 and CDR2 from the germline V gene are SGHTA and FQGNSA. This CDR3 spans 15 amino acids. The CDR3 sequence: CASSGQKTSTDTQYF. The CDR3 DNA follows: TGTGCCAGCAGCGGCCAAAAGACTAGCACAGATACGCAGTATTTT.

This chain joins TRBV20-1 and TRBJ1-5, with 8 bases matching TRBD1. Germline values: CDR1 DFQATT, CDR2 SNEGSKA (reference sequence). V lost 0 bases and J lost 6; bases outside the gene matches: 7. CDR3 length equals 15 residues. CDR3 sequence (DNA): TGCAGTGCTAGAGACCGGACAGGGAACGGTCAGCCCCAGCATTTT. Translated, it gives CSARDRTGNGQPQHF.

This clonotype was seen ten or more times. The V call is TRBV5-6, the J call TRBJ1-5; 10 bases line up with TRBD1. There are 17 residues in the CDR3. Germline V gives CDR1 SGHDT, CDR2 YYEEEE. V shed 3 bases and J 0 bases; nucleotides not matched to a gene: 6. Here the CDR3 reads CASSWGQGIGSNQPQHF. CDR3 nucleotide sequence: TGTGCCAGCAGCTGGGGACAGGGGATCGGTAGCAATCAGCCCCAGCATTTT.

On this clonotype: An end of the junction does not agree with germline; a read error may underlie this. The chain has TRBV9 and TRBJ2-2; D might be TRBD1 or TRBD2, each matching 5 bases. Germline-derived CDR1 and CDR2 are SGDLS and YYNGEE. This CDR3 has 16 amino acids. This CDR3 is CASSVARGRATGERFF. CDR3 nucleotides: TGTGCCAGCAGCGTAGCTAGGGGTAGGGCCACCGGGGAGCGGTTTTTT.

This clonotype was picked up one time. Mismatch with germline at one junction end may stem from a read error. V gene TRBV20-1 combines with J gene TRBJ1-4, with D uncertain. The CDR3 has 13 amino acids. Germline CDR1 DFQATT, CDR2 SNEGSKA (reference sequence). CDR3 in amino acids: CSARALGNEKLFF. CDR3 DNA: TGCAGTGCCAGAGCGCTAGGAAATGAAAAACTGTTTTTT.

About this clonotype itself: This may be a read error, as it is one base from a much larger clone. The V call is TRBV12-3 or TRBV12-4, the J call TRBJ1-6; 10 bases fit TRBD1. The CDR3 contains 14 residues. Written as DNA, the CDR3 is TGTACCAGCAGTGAGACAGGGGGCGTGTCACCCCTCCACTTT. It codes for CTSSETGGVSPLHF.

About this clonotype itself: This could be a read error, since a much larger clone is one nucleotide away. J is TRBJ2-7 and V is TRBV7-9; D remains ambiguous. CDR1 is SEHNR and CDR2 is FQNEAQ in the germline V gene (reference sequence). The CDR3 consists of 14 residues. Trimming pared 3 bases from V and 7 bases from J, leaving 16 bases between. The CDR3: CASSFPYRTNEQYF. As DNA, the CDR3 is TGTGCCAGCAGCTTTCCCTACCGGACCAATGAGCAGTACTTC.

This clonotype was recorded at least ten times. The chain joins TRBV3-1 to TRBJ1-2, with D unresolved. Germline CDR1 is LGHDT and CDR2 is YNNKEL (reference sequence). CDR3 length equals 14 residues. Trimming shortened V by 0 bases and J by 3 bases, and 8 bases separated the two germline ends. CDR3 sequence: CASSQEVGYYGYTF. The CDR3 DNA follows: TGTGCCAGCAGCCAAGAGGTCGGATACTATGGCTACACCTTC.

In regard to this clonotype: A read error is possible here, since a much larger clone lies one base away. This chain uses TRBV9 with TRBJ2-3, with a tentative D call TRBD2 (6 bases). Trimming removed 4 bases from V and 3 bases from J, with 15 bases in between. The CDR3 length is 15 residues. CDR1 SGDLS and CDR2 YYNGEE come from the germline V gene. The DNA for the CDR3 is TGTGCCAGCAGCAGGGACTTGCTTGGGACAGATACGCAGTATTTT. Translated: CASSRDLLGTDTQYF.

This clonotype occurred many times. The chain joins TRBV7-2 to TRBJ2-7; possible D gene TRBD2, 6 bases. The V end was cut by 5 bases, the J end by 4 bases, with 15 bases between. The germline V gene has CDR1 SGHTA and CDR2 FQGNSA. This CDR3 has 14 amino acids. The chain's CDR3 is CASSLGVAVYEQYF. Here the CDR3 DNA reads TGTGCCAGCAGCCTGGGGGTAGCGGTATACGAGCAGTACTTC.

This clonotype was found a few times. This chain joins TRBV6-2 or TRBV6-3 and TRBJ1-1; D may be TRBD1 (5 bases). In germline, CDR1 is MNHEY, CDR2 SVGEGT. Between the trimmed V and J ends, which lost 7 bases and 0 bases, there was a span of 21 bases. The length of the CDR3 is 17 residues. Here the CDR3 DNA reads TGTGCCAGCACCGGGGACGGAGTCGAGAACATGAACACTGAAGCTTTCTTT. Protein: CASTGDGVENMNTEAFF.

The chain is built from TRBV5-1 and TRBJ2-1, with 13 bases lining up with TRBD2. The CDR3 loop spans 13 amino acids. The germline gives CDR1 SGHRS, CDR2 YFSETQ. After removal of 8 bases from V and 7 bases from J, the junction contained 3 bases not matched to a gene. The CDR3 DNA reads as TGCGCCAGACTAGCGGGGGGGCATAATGAGCAGTTCTTC. It encodes CARLAGGHNEQFF.

The V and J genes are TRBV29-1 and TRBJ2-7; D is perhaps TRBD1 (5 bases). The CDR3 runs to 13 residues. The germline V gene has CDR1 SQVTM and CDR2 ANQGSEA. Trimming pared 3 bases from V and 3 bases from J, leaving 12 bases between. The CDR3: CSVDAGHNYEQYF. Written as DNA, the CDR3 is TGCAGCGTTGACGCAGGACACAACTACGAGCAGTACTTC.

For this clonotype: Being one base from a much bigger clone, this may be a read error. The chain is built from TRBV20-1 and TRBJ2-3; 7 nucleotides match TRBD1. From germline, CDR1 is DFQATT and CDR2 SNEGSKA (reference sequence). The CDR3 contains 12 residues. The CDR3 region is CRARETGDTQYF. Here the CDR3 DNA reads TGCAGGGCTAGGGAGACAGGGGATACGCAGTATTTT.

This clonotype was recorded at least ten times. The CDR3 spells CASSWGNTGGEQFF. CDR3 sequence (DNA): TGCGCCAGCAGCTGGGGGAACACTGGGGGTGAGCAGTTCTTC. The chain joins TRBV5-1 to TRBJ2-1; the D call may be TRBD1 or TRBD2 (5 bases each). V was clipped by 3 bases and J by 9 bases, with 16 bases between them. The CDR3 is 14 residues long. Germline-derived CDR1 and CDR2 are SGHRS and YFSETQ.

A note on this clonotype: This may stem from a read error, because a much larger clone lies one nucleotide away. The chain recombines TRBV7-9 with TRBJ1-6; tentatively, D is TRBD1 (6 bases). This CDR3 spans 14 amino acids. Germline V CDR1 and CDR2: SEHNR, FQNEAQ (reference sequence). Deletions cut 7 bases from V and 6 bases from J, with 13 bases between. As DNA, the CDR3 is TGTGCCAGCACCCGAATAGGGGGTAATTCACCCCTCCACTTT. Protein: CASTRIGGNSPLHF. The full variable domain, with the rest looked up from reference TRBV7-9 and TRBJ1-6, is DTGVSQNPRHKITKRGQNVTFRCDPISEHNRLYWYRQTLGQGPEFLTYFQNEAQLEKSRLLSDRFSAERPKGSFSTLEIQRTEQGDSAMYLCASTRIGGNSPLHFGNGTRLTVT.